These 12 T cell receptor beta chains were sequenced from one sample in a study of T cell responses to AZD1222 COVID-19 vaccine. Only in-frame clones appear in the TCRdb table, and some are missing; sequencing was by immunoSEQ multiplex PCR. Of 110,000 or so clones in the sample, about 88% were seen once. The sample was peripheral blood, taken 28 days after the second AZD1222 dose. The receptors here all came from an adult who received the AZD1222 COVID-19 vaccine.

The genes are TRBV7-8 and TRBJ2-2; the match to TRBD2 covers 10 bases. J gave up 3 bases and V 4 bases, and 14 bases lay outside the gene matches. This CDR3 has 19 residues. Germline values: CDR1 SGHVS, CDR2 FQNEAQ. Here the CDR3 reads CASSSPPIIAGGYTGELFF. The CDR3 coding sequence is TGTGCCAGCAGCTCCCCACCGATTATAGCGGGGGGTTACACCGGGGAGCTGTTTTTT.

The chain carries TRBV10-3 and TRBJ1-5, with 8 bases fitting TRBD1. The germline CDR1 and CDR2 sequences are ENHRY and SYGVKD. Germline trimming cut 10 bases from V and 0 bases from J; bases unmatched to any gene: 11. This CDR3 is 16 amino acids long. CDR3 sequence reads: CATRQGRGNSNQPQHF. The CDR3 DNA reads TGTGCCACCCGACAGGGGAGGGGGAATAGCAATCAGCCCCAGCATTTT.

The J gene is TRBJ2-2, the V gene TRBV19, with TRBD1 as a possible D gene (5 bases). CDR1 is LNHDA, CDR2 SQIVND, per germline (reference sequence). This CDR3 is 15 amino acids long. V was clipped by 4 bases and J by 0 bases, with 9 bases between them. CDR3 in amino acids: CASSKGHTNTGELFF. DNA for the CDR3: TGTGCCAGTAGTAAGGGGCACACGAACACCGGGGAGCTGTTTTTT.

The CDR3 spells CASSPFQGFNSPLHF. For the CDR3, the DNA is TGTGCCAGCAGCCCCTTTCAAGGGTTTAATTCACCCCTCCACTTT. The chain uses TRBV7-8 and TRBJ1-6; no clear D. The V and J ends lost 5 bases and 6 bases respectively, with 14 bases between them. Per germline, CDR1 SGHVS and CDR2 FQNEAQ. The CDR3 consists of 15 residues.

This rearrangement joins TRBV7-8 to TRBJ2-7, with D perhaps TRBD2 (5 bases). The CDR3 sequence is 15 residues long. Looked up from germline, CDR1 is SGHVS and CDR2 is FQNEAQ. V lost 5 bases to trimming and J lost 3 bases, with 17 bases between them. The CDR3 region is CASSPSSGVVYEQYF. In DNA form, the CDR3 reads TGTGCCAGCAGCCCAAGTTCCGGGGTAGTCTACGAGCAGTACTTC.

The CDR3 sequence: CASGGRELQFF. In DNA form, the CDR3 reads TGTGCCAGCGGCGGACGGGAATTGCAGTTCTTC. The chain uses TRBV2 and TRBJ2-1; tentatively, D is TRBD2 (5 bases). Deletions cut 8 bases from V and 12 bases from J, with 14 bases between. The CDR3 spans 11 residues. The V gene's germline CDR1 is SNHLY and CDR2 FYNNEI.

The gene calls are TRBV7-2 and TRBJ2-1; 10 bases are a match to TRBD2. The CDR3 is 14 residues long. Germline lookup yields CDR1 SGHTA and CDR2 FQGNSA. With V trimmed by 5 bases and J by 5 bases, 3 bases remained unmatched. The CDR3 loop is CASSRTSGDNEQFF. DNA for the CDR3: TGTGCCAGCAGCCGGACTAGCGGCGACAATGAGCAGTTCTTC. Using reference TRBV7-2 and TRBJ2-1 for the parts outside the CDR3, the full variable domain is GAGVSQSPSNKVTEKGKDVELRCDPISGHTALYWYRQSLGQGLEFLIYFQGNSAPDKSGLPSDRFSAERTGGSVSTLTIQRTQQEDSAVYLCASSRTSGDNEQFFGPGTRLTVL.

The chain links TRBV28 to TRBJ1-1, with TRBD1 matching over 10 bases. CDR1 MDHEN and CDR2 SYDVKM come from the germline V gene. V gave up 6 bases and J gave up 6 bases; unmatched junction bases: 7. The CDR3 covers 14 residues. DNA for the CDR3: TGTGCCAGCAGCATGGGACAGGGGTTGGCTGAAGCTTTCTTT. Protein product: CASSMGQGLAEAFF. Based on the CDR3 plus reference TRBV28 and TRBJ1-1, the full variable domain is DVKVTQSSRYLVKRTGEKVFLECVQDMDHENMFWYRQDPGLGLRLIYFSYDVKMKEKGDIPEGYSVSREKKERFSLILESASTNQTSMYLCASSMGQGLAEAFFGQGTRLTVV.

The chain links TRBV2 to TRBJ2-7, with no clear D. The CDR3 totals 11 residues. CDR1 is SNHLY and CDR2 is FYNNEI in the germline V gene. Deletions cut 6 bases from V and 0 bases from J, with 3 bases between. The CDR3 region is CASRTSYEQYF. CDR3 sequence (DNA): TGTGCCAGCAGGACCTCCTACGAGCAGTACTTC.

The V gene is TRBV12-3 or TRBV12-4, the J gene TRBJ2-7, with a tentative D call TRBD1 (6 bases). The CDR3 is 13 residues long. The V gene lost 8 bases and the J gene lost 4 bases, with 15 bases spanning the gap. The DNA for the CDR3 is TGTGCCAGCGCCTCCGGGACACTATACGAGCAGTACTTC. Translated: CASASGTLYEQYF.

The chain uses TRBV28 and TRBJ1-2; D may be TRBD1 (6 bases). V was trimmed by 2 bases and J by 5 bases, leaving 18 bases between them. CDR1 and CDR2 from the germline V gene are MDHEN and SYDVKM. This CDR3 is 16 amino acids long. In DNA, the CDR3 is TGTGCCAGCAGTTTACTGTTGGGGGGCGCCCGGTATGGCTACACCTTC. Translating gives CASSLLLGGARYGYTF.

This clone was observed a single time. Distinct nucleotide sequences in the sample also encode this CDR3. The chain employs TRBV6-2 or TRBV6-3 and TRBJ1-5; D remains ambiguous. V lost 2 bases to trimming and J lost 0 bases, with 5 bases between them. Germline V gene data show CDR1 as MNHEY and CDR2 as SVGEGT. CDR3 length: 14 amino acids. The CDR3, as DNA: TGTGCCAGCAGTTACCTTAATAGCAATCAGCCCCAGCATTTT. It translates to CASSYLNSNQPQHF.